The 4 T cell receptor beta chains listed next were all sequenced from one sample in a study of OX40 agonist ivuxolimab in advanced cancers. Using immunoSEQ multiplex PCR, the repertoire was profiled, and TCRdb retains in-frame clones only, with some absent. Of 90,000 to 120,000 clones listed, approximately 90% were seen once; the top ten hold approximately 1.3%. The specimen was CD4+ or CD8+ T cells sorted from blood, collected in a trial of the OX40 agonist ivuxolimab. The receptors derive from an adult with an advanced solid tumor such as melanoma, head and neck, liver or kidney cancer.

The sample holds a few counts of this clone. The gene calls are TRBV7-8 and TRBJ2-5, with a weak D call TRBD1 (6 bases). CDR3 length: 13 residues. Germline CDR1 and CDR2: SGHVS and FQNEAQ. V shed 7 bases and J shed 4 bases, with 13 bases lying between them. CDR3 DNA: TGTGCCAGCACCCTCCAACAGGGAGAGACCCAGTACTTC. It is translated as CASTLQQGETQYF.

This rearrangement joins TRBV11-1 to TRBJ2-5; 9 bases fit TRBD2. CDR3 length: 17 residues. V shed 3 bases and J 0 bases; nucleotides not matched to a gene: 8. Germline assignment: CDR1 SGHAT and CDR2 FQDESV (reference sequence). CDR3 DNA sequence: TGTGCCAGCAGCTTCTCGACTAGCGGCAAGTACCAAGAGACCCAGTACTTC. Translating gives CASSFSTSGKYQETQYF.

The gene calls are TRBV11-1 and TRBJ2-7; TRBD2 matches 12 bases. The germline gives CDR1 SGHAT, CDR2 FQDESV (reference sequence). Trimming removed 5 bases from V and 2 bases from J; junction bases left unmatched: 4. The CDR3 has 15 amino acids. This chain's CDR3 is CASSGLAGMTYEQYF. DNA of the CDR3: TGTGCCAGCAGCGGACTAGCGGGAATGACCTACGAGCAGTACTTC.

The gene calls are TRBV19 and TRBJ2-1; 14 bases line up with TRBD2. Germline V gives CDR1 LNHDA, CDR2 SQIVND (reference sequence). CDR3 length: 15 amino acids. The V and J ends lost 5 bases and 12 bases, in that order; junction bases with no gene match: 9. Here the CDR3 DNA reads TGTGCCAGTAGTCCGGAGACTAGCGGGAGGGTTGTGCAGTTCTTC. Its translation: CASSPETSGRVVQFF.